One sample yielded the 21 T cell receptor beta chains listed below, sequenced in a study of T-cell reconstitution after alpha-beta-depleted transplantation in children (dated by TCRdb to about 2016). Library preparation used PCR. The sample was run on an Illumina HiSeq 2500. TCR libraries were prepared with molecular barcoding, using unique molecular identifiers to normalize TCRbeta repertoire quantification. Through fastp at Q25 and MiXCR, TCRdb rebuilt clones from the public reads, retaining in-frame beta chains. CDR3 protein duplicates are merged, each entry listing the most common genes and DNA. The sample contains 500,000 to 600,000 distinct CDR3 sequences, 27% of them found a single time. Just over 35% of the sample goes to the ten largest clones. The label giving this sample's treatment or condition can be read as: allogeneic hematopoietic cell transplantation with graft depleted of TCRalphabeta T cells and CD19 B cells.

This specimen consisted of PBMCs, obtained before TCRalphabeta/CD19-depleted stem cell transplant. Source of these receptors: a boy in the first two years of life with Wiskott-Aldrich syndrome, due to receive a stem cell transplant.

This clonotype has just a few counts. The V call is TRBV27, the J call TRBJ2-7, with 10 bases fitting TRBD2. Losses at the gene ends were 6 bases for V and 3 bases for J; bases not matched to a gene: 8. The CDR3 contains 15 residues. Germline CDR1 and CDR2: MNHEY and SMNVEV (reference sequence). The CDR3 region is CASSIYGLADYEQYF. Written as DNA, the CDR3 is TGTGCCAGCAGCATCTACGGACTAGCGGACTACGAGCAGTACTTC.

This clonotype was seen more than once but under ten times. The CDR3: CASSLDKYGPPNTEAFF. The CDR3 nucleotides read TGTGCCAGCAGCTTAGATAAATATGGGCCGCCGAACACTGAAGCTTTCTTT. The chain joins TRBV11-2 to TRBJ1-1; D is unresolved. V lost 0 bases and J lost 1, with 15 bases in between. Looked up from germline, CDR1 is SGHAT and CDR2 is FQNNGV. CDR3 length equals 17 residues. Drawing the rest from reference TRBV11-2 and TRBJ1-1, the complete variable domain is EAGVAQSPRYKIIEKRQSVAFWCNPISGHATLYWYQQILGQGPKLLIQFQNNGVVDDSQLPKDRFSAERLKGVDSTLKIQPAKLEDSAVYLCASSLDKYGPPNTEAFFGQGTRLTVV.

This sequence joins TRBV10-2 and TRBJ2-3; D perhaps matches TRBD1 (6 bases). Trimming took off 6 bases at V and 1 base at J, with 14 bases between the two ends. Germline lookup yields CDR1 WSHSY and CDR2 SAAADI. CDR3 size: 15 residues. The CDR3 DNA sequence: TGCGCCAGCAGAGAGCAGGGGTTGGGCACAGATACGCAGTATTTT. Translation: CASREQGLGTDTQYF.

The CDR3 nucleotides read TGCGCCAGCAGCTTGGGGTCTCTAGCCAAAAACATTCAGTACTTC. Its protein product is CASSLGSLAKNIQYF. The V and J genes are TRBV5-1 and TRBJ2-4, with no clear D. The V gene's germline CDR1 is SGHRS and CDR2 YFSETQ. V was shortened by 0 bases and J by 0 bases, with 7 bases between the two germline ends. The CDR3 is made up of 15 amino acids. Full variable domain (remainder filled in from reference TRBV5-1 and TRBJ2-4): KAGVTQTPRYLIKTRGQQVTLSCSPISGHRSVSWYQQTPGQGLQFLFEYFSETQRNKGNFPGRFSGRQFSNSRSEMNVSTLELGDSALYLCASSLGSLAKNIQYFGAGTRLSVL.

J is TRBJ1-1 and V is TRBV7-9; D ambiguous. The CDR3 length is 12 residues. The V gene's germline CDR1 is SEHNR and CDR2 FQNEAQ (reference sequence). V was trimmed by 5 bases and J by 5 bases, leaving 9 bases between them. DNA of the CDR3: TGTGCCAGCAGCGTGACGGGGACTGAAGCTTTCTTT. Translation: CASSVTGTEAFF.

There are a few counts of this clonotype. This chain links TRBV20-1 with TRBJ2-7, with D possibly being TRBD2 (6 bases). In germline, CDR1 is DFQATT, CDR2 SNEGSKA (reference sequence). This CDR3 contains 12 residues. The V end lost 1 base, the J end lost 9 bases, and 13 bases lay between the germline ends. CDR3 loop: CSARVGGGGQYF. Here the CDR3 DNA reads TGCAGTGCTAGAGTGGGTGGGGGAGGGCAGTACTTC.

V is TRBV5-1 and J is TRBJ1-1; D is possibly TRBD1 (5 bases). The germline CDR1 and CDR2 sequences are SGHRS and YFSETQ. V lost 6 bases and J 0 bases, leaving 12 bases between the germline ends. CDR3 size: 14 residues. The CDR3 reads CASKQDTMNTEAFF. Written as DNA, the CDR3 is TGCGCCAGCAAACAGGACACTATGAACACTGAAGCTTTCTTT.

The V call is TRBV5-1, the J call TRBJ1-2; tentative D call: TRBD1 (5 bases). CDR1 and CDR2 (germline): SGHRS, YFSETQ. Between the trimmed V and J ends, which lost 6 bases and 2 bases, there was a span of 14 bases. The CDR3 is 14 residues long. In DNA form, the CDR3 reads TGCGCCAGCACCCTTAGGGACGGAAACTATGGCTACACCTTC. It codes for CASTLRDGNYGYTF.

The chain couples TRBV15 to TRBJ2-3; 7 bases line up with TRBD2. The junction had 11 bases not matched to a gene; V was cut back by 5 bases and J by 3 bases. Per the germline V gene, CDR1 is LNHNV and CDR2 is YYDKDF (reference sequence). This CDR3 is built from 16 residues. In nucleotides, the CDR3 is TGTGCCACCAGCGGATTAGCGGGCCGAGTGACAGATACGCAGTATTTT. Its translation: CATSGLAGRVTDTQYF.

V and J are TRBV9 and TRBJ2-1; TRBD2 agrees at 11 bases. CDR1 SGDLS and CDR2 YYNGEE come from the germline V gene. The CDR3 extends over 17 amino acids. The trim removed 4 bases at V and 2 bases at J, leaving 8 bases unmatched. The CDR3 sequence is CASSFRLAGTTYNEQFF. The CDR3 bases are TGTGCCAGCAGCTTCCGACTAGCGGGAACCACCTACAATGAGCAGTTCTTC.

This clonotype was seen a few times. The rearrangement links TRBV7-6 to TRBJ1-5; D gene unclear. CDR3 size: 13 residues. V lost 0 bases and J lost 9, with 9 bases in between. Germline assignment: CDR1 SGHVS and CDR2 FNYEAQ. The CDR3 DNA reads as TGTGCCAGCAGCTTAGCGACCTATTCGCCCCAGCATTTT. Protein: CASSLATYSPQHF.

The genes are TRBV6-2 or TRBV6-3 and TRBJ2-7; 9 nucleotides line up with TRBD2. The CDR3 is 14 residues long. Germline lookup yields CDR1 MNHEY and CDR2 SVGEGT. J lost 6 bases, V lost 7 bases, and 10 bases had no gene match. The CDR3 loop reads CASIDSSGRTEQYF. The CDR3 coding sequence is TGTGCCAGCATCGACAGTAGCGGGAGAACCGAGCAGTACTTC.

This chain connects TRBV12-3 or TRBV12-4 to TRBJ2-6; no reliable D call. Between the trimmed V and J ends, which lost 11 bases and 2 bases, there was a span of 7 bases. This CDR3 spans 12 amino acids. CDR3 sequence: CAGSAGANVLTF. Here the CDR3 DNA reads TGTGCCGGATCGGCTGGGGCCAACGTCCTGACTTTC.

The rearrangement uses TRBV10-3 and TRBJ2-1, with TRBD1 matching 7 bases. In germline, CDR1 is ENHRY, CDR2 SYGVKD. After removal of 7 bases from V and 5 bases from J, the junction contained 5 bases not matched to a gene. The CDR3 is 13 amino acids. DNA for the CDR3: TGTGCCATCAAGGGGGACAGTGACAATGAGCAGTTCTTC. Translating it yields CAIKGDSDNEQFF.

In its sample, this clonotype was seen a few times. The V call is TRBV5-6, the J call TRBJ1-5; D ambiguous. The length of the CDR3 is 14 residues. Per the germline V gene, CDR1 is SGHDT and CDR2 is YYEEEE. Trimming left V 2 bases short and J 4 bases short, with 10 bases between. The CDR3 reads CASSFGPGNQPQHF. The CDR3 bases are TGTGCCAGCAGCTTTGGGCCGGGGAATCAGCCCCAGCATTTT. Together with reference TRBV5-6 and TRBJ1-5, the CDR3 gives the full variable domain: DAGVTQSPTHLIKTRGQQVTLRCSPKSGHDTVSWYQQALGQGPQFIFQYYEEEERQRGNFPDRFSGHQFPNYSSELNVNALLLGDSALYLCASSFGPGNQPQHFGDGTRLSIL.

The J gene is TRBJ2-3, the V gene TRBV12-3 or TRBV12-4; 9 bases line up with TRBD2. The junction had 10 bases not matched to a gene; V was cut back by 1 base and J by 5 bases. The CDR3 spans 17 residues. The chain's CDR3 is CASSLVRLAGEVDTQYF. CDR3 DNA sequence: TGTGCCAGCAGTTTAGTAAGGTTAGCGGGAGAAGTAGATACGCAGTATTTT.

V is TRBV12-3 or TRBV12-4 and J is TRBJ2-5; tentatively, D is TRBD2 (6 bases). There are 12 residues in the CDR3. Trimming stripped 5 bases from V and 3 bases from J, with 7 bases between. CDR3 DNA sequence: TGTGCCAGCAGTCGGACTAAAGAGACCCAGTACTTC. Translated: CASSRTKETQYF.

The rearrangement joins TRBV4-2 to TRBJ2-3; 8 nucleotides agree with TRBD2. Germline lookup yields CDR1 LGHNA and CDR2 YNFKEQ. The CDR3 consists of 17 residues. V lost 6 bases and J lost 2; bases outside the gene matches: 13. The CDR3 sequence: CASSPRGIAGYTDTQYF. CDR3 sequence (DNA): TGTGCCAGCAGTCCACGGGGGATAGCGGGATACACAGATACGCAGTATTTT.

This sequence joins TRBV5-1 and TRBJ2-1, with D possibly TRBD2 on 5 matching bases. Germline V gene lookup returns CDR1 SGHRS and CDR2 YFSETQ. The ends were cut back, 4 bases at V and 8 bases at J, with 10 bases in the middle. This CDR3 region has 12 residues. The CDR3 protein is CASSLTRYEQFF. The CDR3 DNA follows: TGCGCCAGCAGCCTTACTAGATATGAGCAGTTCTTC.

The chain carries TRBV5-1 and TRBJ2-5; a possible D gene is TRBD2 (5 bases). The germline V gene has CDR1 SGHRS and CDR2 YFSETQ. The V gene lost 2 bases and the J gene lost 1 base, with 12 bases spanning the gap. This CDR3 comprises 15 residues. The CDR3 region has the DNA TGCGCCAGCAGCTTCGGGATAGGGTTCCAAGAGACCCAGTACTTC. It codes for CASSFGIGFQETQYF.

At least ten counts were recorded for this clonotype. V is TRBV5-1 and J is TRBJ2-1, with TRBD2 as a possible D gene (6 bases). CDR1 is SGHRS, CDR2 YFSETQ, per germline. Trimming stripped 4 bases from V and 4 bases from J, with 15 bases between. The CDR3 contains 15 residues. The DNA of the CDR3 is TGCGCCAGCAGCGCGGGACCACCGAAATACAATGAGCAGTTCTTC. It is translated as CASSAGPPKYNEQFF.